In this sample, the clone carrying this TCR beta chain turned up once. Its antigen remains unknown. In the same sample, other DNA sequences code for this CDR3. The data were obtained in a study of Ad26.COV2.S vaccination and SARS-CoV-2 variants. About the study: Ad26.COV2.S, an intramuscular injection, was given once or twice 56 days apart. Study-level results: Placebo recipients and vaccine recipients were similar in non-spike TCR breadth. Total T cell responses were possibly underestimated by TCR breadth and depth analyses.

Here immunoSEQ multiplex PCR was the method, and the copy in TCRdb shows in-frame clones only, minus some. The table lists over 450,000 clones, 80% to 90% of them singletons. Treatment noted: roughly 19 received Ad26.COV2.S at low or high dose, single or two shots; five or six received placebo; per-sample allocation not given. Repertoires come from day 63 after the first vaccine or placebo injection. This CDR3 has 15 residues. In germline, CDR1 is SGHTA, CDR2 FQGTGA. V gave up 1 base and J gave up 5 bases, with 14 bases separating them. The receptor comes from a person between 18 and 65 years old who received the Ad26.COV2.S COVID-19 vaccine or a placebo. V gene TRBV7-3 combines with J gene TRBJ1-2; maybe TRBD1 (5 bases). The source material was peripheral blood, sampled in a trial of Ad26.COV2.S vaccine versus placebo. CDR3 in amino acids: CASSLSAGRQYGYTF. Written as DNA, the CDR3 is TGTGCCAGCAGCTTAAGTGCAGGGAGGCAGTATGGCTACACCTTC.